Listed here is a single T cell receptor (beta chain). This is likely an artifact of a read error, given a far larger clone one base away. The CDR3 consists of 15 residues. Germline V lookup: CDR1 SGHRS, CDR2 YFSETQ. V lost 0 bases and J lost 13; bases outside the gene matches: 11. This sample stems from a study of regulatory T cells in long-lasting Graves disease. On the study more broadly: Less than 3 months of antithyroid drugs had been taken by newly diagnosed Graves' patients.

Time point indicated: newly diagnosed GD, antithyroid drugs for less than 3 months. RNA extracted from PBMCs served as the sequencing template. Investigators prepared the TCR beta libraries by applying iRepertoire HTBI primers and Arm-PCR of CDR3 regions. TCRdb redid the calling of the multiplex PCR reads with MiXCR, one entry per CDR3 protein. The top ten clones hold about 8.9% of a sample with roughly 560,000 distinct CDR3 sequences, around 12% of them seen once. This sample was shared with a second study, whose subject was T cells in Graves' hyperthyroidism and ophthalmopathy.

The specimen comprised peripheral blood mononuclear cells (PBMCs), sampled at new diagnosis, from a patient treated with antithyroid drugs. The chain links TRBV5-1 to TRBJ2-4; 9 positions match TRBD2. This clonotype was sampled from a woman in her 30s with Graves disease. The DNA of the CDR3 is TGCGCCAGCAGCTTGGCTAGCGGGACCTACAATGAGCAGTACTTC. The encoded protein is CASSLASGTYNEQYF.